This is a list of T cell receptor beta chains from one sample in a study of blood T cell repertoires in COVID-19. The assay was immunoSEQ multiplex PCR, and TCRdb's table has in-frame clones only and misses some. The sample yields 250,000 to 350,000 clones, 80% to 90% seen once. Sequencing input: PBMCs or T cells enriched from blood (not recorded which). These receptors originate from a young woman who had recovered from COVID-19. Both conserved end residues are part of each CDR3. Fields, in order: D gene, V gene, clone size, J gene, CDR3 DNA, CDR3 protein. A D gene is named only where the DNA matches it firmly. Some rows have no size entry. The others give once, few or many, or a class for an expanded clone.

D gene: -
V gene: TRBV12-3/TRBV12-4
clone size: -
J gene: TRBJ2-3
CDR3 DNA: TGTGCCAGCAGGCCAGGAACCACAGATACGCAGTATTTT
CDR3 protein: CASRPGTTDTQYF

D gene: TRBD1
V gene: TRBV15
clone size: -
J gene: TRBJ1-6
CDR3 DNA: TGTGCCACCAGCGCGAGGACAGGAAATAATTCACCCCTCCACTTT
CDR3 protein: CATSARTGNNSPLHF

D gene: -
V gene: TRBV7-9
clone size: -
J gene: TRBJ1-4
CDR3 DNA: TGTGCCAGCAGCCCCCGGGGGGGGCAGAATGAAAAACTGTTTTTT
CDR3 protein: CASSPRGGQNEKLFF

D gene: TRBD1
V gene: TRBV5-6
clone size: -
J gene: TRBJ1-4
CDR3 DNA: TGTGCCAGCAGCTTGACCGGGACAGGGATCGAAAAACTGTTTTTT
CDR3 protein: CASSLTGTGIEKLFF

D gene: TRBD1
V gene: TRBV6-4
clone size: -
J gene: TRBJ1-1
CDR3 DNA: TGTGCCAGCAGTGAACTGGAGGGACAGGGACCTACTGAAGCTTTCTTT
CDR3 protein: CASSELEGQGPTEAFF

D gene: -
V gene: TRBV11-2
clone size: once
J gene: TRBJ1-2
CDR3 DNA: TGTGCCAGCAGCCCCATCCGCGGGGGCGCTGGCTATGGCTACACCTTC
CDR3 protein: CASSPIRGGAGYGYTF

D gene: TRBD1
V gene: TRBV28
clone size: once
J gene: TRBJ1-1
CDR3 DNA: TGTGCCAGCAGTTTGTACAGGGGAGTTCCTGAAGCTTTCTTT
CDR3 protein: CASSLYRGVPEAFF

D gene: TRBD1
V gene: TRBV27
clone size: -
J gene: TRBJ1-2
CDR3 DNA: TGTGCCAGCACCACTACAGGACAGGGAGCTTATGGCTACACCTTC
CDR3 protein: CASTTTGQGAYGYTF

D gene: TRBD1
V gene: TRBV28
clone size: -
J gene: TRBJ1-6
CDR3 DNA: TGTGCCAGCAGTCTCCTTATCCTAGGGACAGGGCGGTCACCCCTCCACTTT
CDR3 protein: CASSLLILGTGRSPLHF

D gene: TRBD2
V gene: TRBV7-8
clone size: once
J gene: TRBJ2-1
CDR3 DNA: TGTGCCAGCAGCTCATACCCTCCGGCGGGGGGGAACAATGAGCAGTTCTTC
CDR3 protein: CASSSYPPAGGNNEQFF

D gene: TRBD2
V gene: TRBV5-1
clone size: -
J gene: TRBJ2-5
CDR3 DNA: TGCGCCAGCAGCTTGTGGGGGGGTGACGAGACCCAGTACTTC
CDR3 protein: CASSLWGGDETQYF

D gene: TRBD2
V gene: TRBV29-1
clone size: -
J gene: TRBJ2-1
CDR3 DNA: TGCAGCGTCCTGGCCGGGACTAGCGGGAGCGGTGAGCAGTTCTTC
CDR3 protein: CSVLAGTSGSGEQFF

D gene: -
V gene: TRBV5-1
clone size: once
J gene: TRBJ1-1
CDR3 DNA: TGCGCCAGCAGTAAGAGGGAGACAAGCCCGACTGAAGCTTTCTTT
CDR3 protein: CASSKRETSPTEAFF

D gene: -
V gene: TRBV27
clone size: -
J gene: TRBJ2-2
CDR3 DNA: TGTGCCAGCAGCCTCGGGGTGTCCGCCGGGGAGCTGTTTTTT
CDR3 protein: CASSLGVSAGELFF

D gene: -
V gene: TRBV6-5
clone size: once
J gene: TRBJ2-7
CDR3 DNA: TGTGCCAGCAGCCACAATCCCCTCGAGCAGTACTTC
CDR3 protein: CASSHNPLEQYF

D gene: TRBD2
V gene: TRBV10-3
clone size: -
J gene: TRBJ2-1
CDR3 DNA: TGTGCCATCAGTGAGTCGGGGGGCGGGAGGGGTTACAATGAGCAGTTCTTC
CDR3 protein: CAISESGGGRGYNEQFF

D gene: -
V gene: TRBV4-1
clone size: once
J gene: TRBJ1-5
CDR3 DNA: TGCGCCAGCAGCCAAGGGGTTCGCCCCCGGGGGGACAATCAGCCCCAGCATTTT
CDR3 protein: CASSQGVRPRGDNQPQHF

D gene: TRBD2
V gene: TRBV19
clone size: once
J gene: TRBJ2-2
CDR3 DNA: TGTGCCAGTAGTTACCCCGGGGGGACCGGGGAGCTGTTTTTT
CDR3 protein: CASSYPGGTGELFF

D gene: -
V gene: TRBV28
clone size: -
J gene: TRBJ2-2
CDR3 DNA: TGTGCCAGCAGCCCAGGGTTGACCGGGGAGCTGTTTTTT
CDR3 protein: CASSPGLTGELFF

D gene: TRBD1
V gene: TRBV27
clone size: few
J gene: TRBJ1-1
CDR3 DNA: TGTGCCAGCAGTTTAACAGGGGTATGGACTGAAGCTTTCTTT
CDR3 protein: CASSLTGVWTEAFF

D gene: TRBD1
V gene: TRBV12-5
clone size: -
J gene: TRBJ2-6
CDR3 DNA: TGTGCTAGTGGTTTGAACACCGGGACAGGGTCTGGGGCCAACGTCCTGACTTTC
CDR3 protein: CASGLNTGTGSGANVLTF

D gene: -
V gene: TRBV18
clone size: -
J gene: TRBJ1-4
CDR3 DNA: TGTGCCAGCTCGCGTGACGCGGGGGAGTTGGGTGAAAAACTGTTTTTT
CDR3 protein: CASSRDAGELGEKLFF

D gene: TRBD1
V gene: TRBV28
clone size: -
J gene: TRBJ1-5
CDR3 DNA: TGTGCCAGCAGCCCCCCGACAGGGTATAGCAATCAGCCCCAGCATTTT
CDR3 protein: CASSPPTGYSNQPQHF

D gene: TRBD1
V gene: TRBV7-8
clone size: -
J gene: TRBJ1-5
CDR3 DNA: TGTGCCAGCAGCTTAGGAACAGGGGGCAGGCAGCCCCAGCATTTT
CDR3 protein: CASSLGTGGRQPQHF

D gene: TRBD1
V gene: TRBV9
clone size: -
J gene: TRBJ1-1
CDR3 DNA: TGTGCCAGCAGCACCGGACAGGGGGCTGAAGCTTTCTTT
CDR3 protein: CASSTGQGAEAFF

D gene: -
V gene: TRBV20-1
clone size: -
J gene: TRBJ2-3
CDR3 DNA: TGCAGTGCTTCCAGGGATACGCAGTATTTT
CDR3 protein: CSASRDTQYF

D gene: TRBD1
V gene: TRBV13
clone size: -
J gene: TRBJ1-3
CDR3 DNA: TGTGCCAGCAGCAATGGACAGGATAGCTCTGGAAACACCATATATTTT
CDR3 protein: CASSNGQDSSGNTIYF

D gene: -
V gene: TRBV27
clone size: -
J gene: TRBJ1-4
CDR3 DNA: TGTGCCAGCAGTATCCGGGTCTCAAATGAAAAACTGTTTTTT
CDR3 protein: CASSIRVSNEKLFF

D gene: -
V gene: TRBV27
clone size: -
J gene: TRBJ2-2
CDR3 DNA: TGTGCCAGCAGTTTAAGCGGTTATGCGGGGGAGCTGTTTTTT
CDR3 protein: CASSLSGYAGELFF

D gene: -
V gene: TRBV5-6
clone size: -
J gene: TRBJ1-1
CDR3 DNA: TGTGCCAGCAGCTTAGGAGCGAGGACTGAAGCTTTCTTT
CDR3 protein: CASSLGARTEAFF

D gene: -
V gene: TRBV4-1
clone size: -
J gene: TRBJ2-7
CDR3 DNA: TGCGCCAGCAGCCAAGTACAGGGTCAGTCCTACGAGCAGTACTTC
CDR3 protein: CASSQVQGQSYEQYF

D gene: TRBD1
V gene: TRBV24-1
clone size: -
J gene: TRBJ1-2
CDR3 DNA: TGTGCCACCAGTGATCGTGACAGGGGGGAAGGCTACACCTTC
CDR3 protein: CATSDRDRGEGYTF

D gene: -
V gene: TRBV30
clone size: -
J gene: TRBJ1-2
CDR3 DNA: TGTGCCTGGAGCGAAGCGGGCCCCTATGGCTACACCTTC
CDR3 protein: CAWSEAGPYGYTF

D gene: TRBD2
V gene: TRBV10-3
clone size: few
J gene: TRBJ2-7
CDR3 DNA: TGTGCCATCAGTGACGGGGTAGCGGGGTTCTCCTACGAGCAGTACTTC
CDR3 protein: CAISDGVAGFSYEQYF

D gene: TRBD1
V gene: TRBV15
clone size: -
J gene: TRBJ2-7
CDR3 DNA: TGTGCCACCAGCAGAGGACAGGGGTTCTTGCAGTACTTC
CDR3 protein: CATSRGQGFLQYF

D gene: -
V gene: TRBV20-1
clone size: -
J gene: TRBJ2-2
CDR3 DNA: TGCAGTATTACAGGCGCCGGGGAGCTGTTTTTT
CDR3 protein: CSITGAGELFF

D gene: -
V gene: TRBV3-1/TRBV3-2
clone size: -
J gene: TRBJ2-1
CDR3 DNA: TGTGCCAGCAGCCAAGTCGGGAGTAGGGCCTACAATGAGCAGTTCTTC
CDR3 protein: CASSQVGSRAYNEQFF